Listed here are 22 T cell receptor beta chains from one sample, sequenced in a study of Ad26.COV2.S vaccination and SARS-CoV-2 variants. Clones were read by immunoSEQ multiplex PCR, and TCRdb kept only the in-frame ones, dropping some. The sample shows about 250,000 clones, roughly 89% of them seen only once. The treatment denotes: some 20 received Ad26.COV2.S at low or high dose, single or two shots; roughly 5 received placebo; per-sample allocation not given. Collection of samples fell on day 63 after the first vaccine or placebo injection. The starting material was peripheral blood, obtained in a trial of Ad26.COV2.S vaccine versus placebo. The receptors were gathered from a person aged 18-65 years who received the Ad26.COV2.S COVID-19 vaccine or a placebo.

The chain has TRBV7-9 and TRBJ2-3; 7 bases agree with TRBD2. In germline, CDR1 is SEHNR, CDR2 FQNEAQ (reference sequence). CDR3 length: 15 amino acids. After removal of 1 base from V and 3 bases from J, the junction contained 4 bases not matched to a gene. The chain's CDR3 is CASSLVSGWTDTQYF. CDR3 bases: TGTGCCAGCAGCTTAGTTAGCGGGTGGACAGATACGCAGTATTTT. Full variable domain (rest looked up from reference TRBV7-9 and TRBJ2-3): DTGVSQNPRHKITKRGQNVTFRCDPISEHNRLYWYRQTLGQGPEFLTYFQNEAQLEKSRLLSDRFSAERPKGSFSTLEIQRTEQGDSAMYLCASSLVSGWTDTQYFGPGTRLTVL.

The chain employs TRBV2 and TRBJ2-7, with a weak D call TRBD1 (6 bases). V was clipped by 6 bases and J by 7 bases, with 19 bases between them. The CDR3 spans 14 residues. CDR1 and CDR2 (germline): SNHLY, FYNNEI. This chain's CDR3 is CASSAITGIREQYF. In DNA form, the CDR3 reads TGTGCCAGCAGCGCTATCACAGGGATTCGAGAGCAGTACTTC.

The V gene is TRBV19, the J gene TRBJ1-6, with D tentatively TRBD1 (5 bases). Germline V CDR1 and CDR2: LNHDA, SQIVND (reference sequence). Trimming pared 2 bases from V and 10 bases from J, leaving 15 bases between. The CDR3 extends over 15 amino acids. The CDR3, as DNA: TGTGCCAGTAGTATACTGAGGGGAAGGAACTCACCCCTCCACTTT. It specifies CASSILRGRNSPLHF.

This sequence joins TRBV5-6 and TRBJ1-2; TRBD1 matches 10 bases. The CDR3 sequence is 14 residues long. J lost 6 bases, V lost 4 bases, and 6 bases had no gene match. Germline V gene sequence: CDR1 SGHDT, CDR2 YYEEEE. As DNA, the CDR3 is TGTGCCAGCAGCCGCAGACAGGGGGCACATGGCTACACCTTC. Amino acid sequence: CASSRRQGAHGYTF.

V and J are TRBV7-3 and TRBJ2-3; 10 bases fit TRBD2. V lost 4 bases to trimming and J lost 3 bases; unmatched junction nucleotides: 7. Looked up from germline, CDR1 is SGHTA and CDR2 is FQGTGA. The CDR3 length is 16 residues. The CDR3 DNA is TGTGCCAGCAGCTCCCCTAGCGGGAGTGAGACAGATACGCAGTATTTT. Its protein is CASSSPSGSETDTQYF. Full variable domain (outside the CDR3, taken from reference TRBV7-3 and TRBJ2-3): GAGVSQTPSNKVTEKGKYVELRCDPISGHTALYWYRQSLGQGPEFLIYFQGTGAADDSGLPNDRFFAVRPEGSVSTLKIQRTERGDSAVYLCASSSPSGSETDTQYFGPGTRLTVL.

The gene calls are TRBV2 and TRBJ2-7; D uncertain. CDR3 size: 11 residues. V dropped 5 bases and J dropped 3 bases, with 5 bases sitting between them. CDR1 and CDR2 from the germline V gene are SNHLY and FYNNEI. Here the CDR3 DNA reads TGTGCCAGCAGTTACAGCTACGAGCAGTACGTC. Residues: CASSYSYEQYV.

This clone was observed a single time. The V gene is TRBV29-1, the J gene TRBJ1-2; no clear D gene. Germline CDR1 SQVTM, CDR2 ANQGSEA. V was pared by 1 base and J by 3 bases, with 6 bases between. The CDR3 spans 12 residues. The CDR3 nucleotides are TGCAGCGTTGAAGGGACGGACTATGGCTACACCTTC. Translating it yields CSVEGTDYGYTF. The complete variable domain, with remaining parts taken from reference TRBV29-1 and TRBJ1-2, reads SAVISQKPSRDICQRGTSLTIQCQVDSQVTMMFWYRQQPGQSLTLIATANQGSEATYESGFVIDKFPISRPNLTFSTLTVSNMSPEDSSIYLCSVEGTDYGYTFGSGTRLTVV.

The gene calls are TRBV2 and TRBJ1-2; D is unclear. The ends were cut back, 0 bases at V and 1 base at J, with 3 bases in the middle. The germline V gene has CDR1 SNHLY and CDR2 FYNNEI. CDR3 length equals 13 residues. CDR3 loop: CASSEAINYGYTF. The CDR3 DNA reads as TGTGCCAGCAGTGAAGCTATTAACTATGGCTACACCTTC.

The chain links TRBV15 to TRBJ2-3, with 8 bases matching TRBD1. The germline V gene encodes CDR1 LNHNV and CDR2 YYDKDF (reference sequence). The junction had 12 bases not matched to a gene; V was cut back by 4 bases and J by 6 bases. The CDR3 covers 16 residues. The CDR3 DNA reads as TGTGCCACCAGCACTCGGACAGGGACAACCAGGGATACGCAGTATTTT. Its protein is CATSTRTGTTRDTQYF.

The chain joins TRBV9 to TRBJ2-1, with 8 bases that match TRBD2. There are 18 residues in the CDR3. V lost 0 bases to trimming and J lost 6 bases; unmatched junction nucleotides: 14. Germline-derived CDR1 and CDR2 are SGDLS and YYNGEE. This chain's CDR3 is CASSVGYSNSGTVNEQFF. The CDR3 nucleotides are TGTGCCAGCAGCGTAGGGTACTCCAATAGCGGGACCGTCAATGAGCAGTTCTTC.

The gene calls are TRBV7-8 and TRBJ1-4; weak D call: TRBD1 (6 bases). CDR3 length: 16 amino acids. Trimming stripped 1 base from V and 5 bases from J, with 14 bases between. Germline V gene data show CDR1 as SGHVS and CDR2 as FQNEAQ. CDR3 in DNA: TGTGCCAGCAGCTTAGAAGGTCGCGGGACAAATGAAAAACTGTTTTTT. This gives the protein CASSLEGRGTNEKLFF.

The chain carries TRBV28 and TRBJ2-3; 8 nucleotides line up with TRBD1. CDR1 MDHEN and CDR2 SYDVKM come from the germline V gene. The CDR3 loop spans 18 amino acids. The J segment lost 4 bases and the V segment lost 5 bases, leaving 17 bases of the junction unmatched. The CDR3 DNA sequence: TGTGCCAGCAGTCCAACCGCCTACAGGGGGAGAAGGGCAGATACGCAGTATTTT. Amino acids: CASSPTAYRGRRADTQYF.

The genes are TRBV15 and TRBJ2-7; no definite D call. The CDR3 consists of 12 residues. V gave up 1 base and J gave up 3 bases, with 4 bases separating them. CDR1 LNHNV and CDR2 YYDKDF come from the germline V gene (reference sequence). CDR3 DNA: TGTGCCACCAGCAGAGGGGACTACGAGCAGTACTTC. Translated, it gives CATSRGDYEQYF.

The chain combines TRBV24-1 with TRBJ1-1, with 9 bases that match TRBD1. Germline CDR1 KGHDR, CDR2 SFDVKD. This CDR3 region has 15 residues. V lost 2 bases, J lost 5 bases, and 5 bases stayed unmatched. CDR3 sequence reads: CATSDSQGARTEAFF. CDR3 bases: TGTGCCACCAGTGATTCACAGGGGGCGCGAACTGAAGCTTTCTTT.

The gene calls are TRBV11-2 and TRBJ2-7; no clear D. Germline CDR1 reads SGHAT; CDR2 reads FQNNGV. The CDR3 sequence is 16 residues long. Trimming cost V 1 base and J 1 base, with 14 bases left between them. The CDR3 nucleotides read TGTGCCAGCAGCTTAGTTGCGGATCCCTTATCCTACGAGCAGTACTTC. It yields the protein CASSLVADPLSYEQYF.

The rearrangement uses TRBV5-1 and TRBJ2-3, with 9 bases aligning to TRBD1. Trimming cost V 0 bases and J 8 bases; bases outside gene matches: 4. The CDR3 runs to 14 residues. CDR1 is SGHRS, CDR2 YFSETQ, per germline. In DNA, the CDR3 is TGCGCCAGCAGCTTGGGACAGGGGGTGGGTACGCAGTATTTT. Translated: CASSLGQGVGTQYF.

The chain joins TRBV24-1 to TRBJ2-7, with 12 bases identical to TRBD1. Germline CDR1 KGHDR, CDR2 SFDVKD. Germline trimming cut 3 bases from V and 5 bases from J; bases unmatched to any gene: 4. This CDR3 is built from 15 residues. In nucleotides, the CDR3 is TGTGCCACCAGTGATGGGGACAGGGGGCCTGACGAGCAGTACGTC. This translates into CATSDGDRGPDEQYV.

This chain connects TRBV4-3 to TRBJ1-2, with D unclear. In germline, CDR1 is LGHNA, CDR2 YSLEER. V dropped 0 bases and J dropped 4 bases, with 9 bases sitting between them. CDR3 size: 14 residues. CDR3 nucleotide sequence: TGCGCCAGCAGCCAAGATTGGGTCAGCTATGGCTACACCTTC. It translates to CASSQDWVSYGYTF.

V and J are TRBV7-9 and TRBJ2-7, with D unresolved. The germline V gene has CDR1 SEHNR and CDR2 FQNEAQ (reference sequence). Trimming pared 1 base from V and 5 bases from J, leaving 15 bases between. This CDR3 spans 15 amino acids. CDR3 amino acids: CASSLGTSDLHEQYV. CDR3 DNA sequence: TGTGCCAGCAGCTTAGGGACCTCCGATCTCCACGAGCAGTACGTC.

The V gene is TRBV19, the J gene TRBJ2-2; D is possibly TRBD1 (6 bases). Trimming left V 5 bases short and J 2 bases short, with 9 bases between. Germline loops: CDR1 LNHDA, CDR2 SQIVND (reference sequence). The CDR3 consists of 14 residues. This chain's CDR3 is CASSPGDNTGELFF. The CDR3 nucleotides read TGTGCCAGTAGTCCAGGGGACAACACCGGGGAGCTGTTTTTT. The full variable domain, with the rest looked up from reference TRBV19 and TRBJ2-2, is DGGITQSPKYLFRKEGQNVTLSCEQNLNHDAMYWYRQDPGQGLRLIYYSQIVNDFQKGDIAEGYSVSREKKESFPLTVTSAQKNPTAFYLCASSPGDNTGELFFGEGSRLTVL.

V and J are TRBV15 and TRBJ2-2; 7 bases agree with TRBD2. With 0 bases clipped from V and 7 bases from J, the junction kept 8 bases outside the gene matches. There are 16 residues in the CDR3. The germline V gene has CDR1 LNHNV and CDR2 YYDKDF (reference sequence). CDR3 residues: CATSRDRGREGGELFF. As DNA, the CDR3 is TGTGCCACCAGCAGAGATAGAGGCAGGGAGGGCGGGGAGCTGTTTTTT. Complete variable domain (other parts from reference TRBV15 and TRBJ2-2): DAMVIQNPRYQVTQFGKPVTLSCSQTLNHNVMYWYQQKSSQAPKLLFHYYDKDFNNEADTPDNFQSRRPNTSFCFLDIRSPGLGDTAMYLCATSRDRGREGGELFFGEGSRLTVL.

The rearrangement uses TRBV24-1 and TRBJ1-5; no firm D call. This CDR3 has 13 residues. V lost 2 bases and J 0 bases, leaving 1 base between the germline ends. Germline-derived CDR1 and CDR2 are KGHDR and SFDVKD. CDR3 in amino acids: CATSDYSNQPQHF. DNA for the CDR3: TGTGCCACCAGTGATTATAGCAATCAGCCCCAGCATTTT.